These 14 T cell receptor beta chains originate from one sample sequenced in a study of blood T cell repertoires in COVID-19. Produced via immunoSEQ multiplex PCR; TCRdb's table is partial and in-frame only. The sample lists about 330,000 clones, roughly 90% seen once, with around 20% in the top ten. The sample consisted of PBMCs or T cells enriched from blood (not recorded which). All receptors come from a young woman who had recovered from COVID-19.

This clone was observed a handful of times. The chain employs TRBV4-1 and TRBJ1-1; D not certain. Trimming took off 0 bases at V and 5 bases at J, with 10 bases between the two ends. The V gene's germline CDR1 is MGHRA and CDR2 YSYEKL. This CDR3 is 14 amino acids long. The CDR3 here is CASSQEVAETEAFF. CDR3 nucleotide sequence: TGCGCCAGCAGCCAAGAGGTCGCAGAAACTGAAGCTTTCTTT.

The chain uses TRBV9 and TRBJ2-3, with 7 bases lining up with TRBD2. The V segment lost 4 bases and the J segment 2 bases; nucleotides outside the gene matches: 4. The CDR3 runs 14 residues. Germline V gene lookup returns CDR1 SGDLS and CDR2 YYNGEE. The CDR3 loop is CASSTGGYTDTQYF. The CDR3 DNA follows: TGTGCCAGCAGCACGGGGGGATACACAGATACGCAGTATTTT. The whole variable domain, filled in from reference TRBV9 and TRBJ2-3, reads DSGVTQTPKHLITATGQRVTLRCSPRSGDLSVYWYQQSLDQGLQFLIQYYNGEERAKGNILERFSAQQFPDLHSELNLSSLELGDSALYFCASSTGGYTDTQYFGPGTRLTVL.

The DNA of the CDR3 is TGCGCCAGCAGCTCTTTTGGCGGGACCTCGGGGGGGGAGCTGTTTTTT. Protein: CASSSFGGTSGGELFF. The V gene is TRBV5-1, the J gene TRBJ2-2, with TRBD2 as a possible D gene (6 bases). V shed 3 bases and J shed 8 bases, with 20 bases lying between them. This CDR3 is built from 16 residues. Per germline, CDR1 SGHRS and CDR2 YFSETQ.

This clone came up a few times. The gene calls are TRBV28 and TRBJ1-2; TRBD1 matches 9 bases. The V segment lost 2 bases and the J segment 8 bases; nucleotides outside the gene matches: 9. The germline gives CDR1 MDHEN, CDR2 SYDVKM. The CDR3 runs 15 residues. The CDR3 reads CASSLAMGTGKGYTF. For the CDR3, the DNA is TGTGCCAGCAGTTTAGCTATGGGGACAGGGAAAGGCTACACCTTC.

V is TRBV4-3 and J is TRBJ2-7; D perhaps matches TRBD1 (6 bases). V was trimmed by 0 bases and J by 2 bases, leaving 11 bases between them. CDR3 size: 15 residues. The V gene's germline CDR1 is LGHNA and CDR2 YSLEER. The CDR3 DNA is TGCGCCAGCAGCCAAGATCCCAGGGGCCCCTACGAGCAGTACTTC. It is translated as CASSQDPRGPYEQYF.

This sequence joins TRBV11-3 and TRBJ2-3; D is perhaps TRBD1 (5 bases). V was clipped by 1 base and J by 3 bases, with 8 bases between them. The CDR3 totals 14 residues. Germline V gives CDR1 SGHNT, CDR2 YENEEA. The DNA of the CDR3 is TGTGCCAGCAGCTTAGGGCAGGGAACAGATACGCAGTATTTT. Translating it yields CASSLGQGTDTQYF.

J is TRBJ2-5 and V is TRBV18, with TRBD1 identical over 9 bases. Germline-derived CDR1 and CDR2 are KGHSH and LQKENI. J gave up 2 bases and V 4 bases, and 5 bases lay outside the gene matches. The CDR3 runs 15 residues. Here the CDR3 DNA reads TGTGCCAGCTCACGCTACGGGACAGGGCAAGAGACCCAGTACTTC. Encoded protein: CASSRYGTGQETQYF. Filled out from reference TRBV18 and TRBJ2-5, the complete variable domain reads NAGVMQNPRHLVRRRGQEARLRCSPMKGHSHVYWYRQLPEEGLKFMVYLQKENIIDESGMPKERFSAEFPKEGPSILRIQQVVRGDSAAYFCASSRYGTGQETQYFGPGTRLLVL.

The CDR3 reads CASARRGRYGYTF. CDR3 sequence (DNA): TGTGCCAGCGCCCGTCGAGGCCGATATGGCTACACCTTC. The chain couples TRBV28 to TRBJ1-2; D not certain. The CDR3 length is 13 residues. V dropped 8 bases and J dropped 5 bases, with 15 bases sitting between them. From germline, CDR1 is MDHEN and CDR2 SYDVKM.

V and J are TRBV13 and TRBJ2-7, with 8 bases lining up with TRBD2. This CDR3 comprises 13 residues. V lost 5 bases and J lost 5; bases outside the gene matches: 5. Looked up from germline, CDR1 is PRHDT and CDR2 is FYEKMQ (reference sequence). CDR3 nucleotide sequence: TGTGCCAGCAGCCCCGGGAGGGTTCACGAGCAGTACTTC. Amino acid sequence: CASSPGRVHEQYF. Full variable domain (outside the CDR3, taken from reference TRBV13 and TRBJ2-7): AAGVIQSPRHLIKEKRETATLKCYPIPRHDTVYWYQQGPGQDPQFLISFYEKMQSDKGSIPDRFSAQQFSDYHSELNMSSLELGDSALYFCASSPGRVHEQYFGPGTRLTVT.

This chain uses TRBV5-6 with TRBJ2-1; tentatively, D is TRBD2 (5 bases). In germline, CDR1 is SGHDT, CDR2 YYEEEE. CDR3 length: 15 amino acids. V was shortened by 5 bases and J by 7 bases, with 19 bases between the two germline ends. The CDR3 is CASRPSRALLNEQFF. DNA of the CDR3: TGTGCCAGCAGACCCTCGAGGGCCCTCTTGAATGAGCAGTTCTTC.

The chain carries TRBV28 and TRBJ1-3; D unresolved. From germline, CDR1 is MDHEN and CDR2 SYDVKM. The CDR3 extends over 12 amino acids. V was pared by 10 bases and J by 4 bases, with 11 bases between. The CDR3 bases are TGTGCCACCCTCTCCCCCGGAAACACCATATATTTT. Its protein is CATLSPGNTIYF. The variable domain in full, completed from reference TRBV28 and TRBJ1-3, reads DVKVTQSSRYLVKRTGEKVFLECVQDMDHENMFWYRQDPGLGLRLIYFSYDVKMKEKGDIPEGYSVSREKKERFSLILESASTNQTSMYLCATLSPGNTIYFGEGSWLTVV.

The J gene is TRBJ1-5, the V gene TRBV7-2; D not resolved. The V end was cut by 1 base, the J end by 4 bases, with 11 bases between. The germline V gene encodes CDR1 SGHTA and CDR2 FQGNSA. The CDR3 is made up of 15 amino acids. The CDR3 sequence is CASSLGDYGNQPQHF. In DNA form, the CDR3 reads TGTGCCAGCAGCTTAGGTGACTATGGGAATCAGCCCCAGCATTTT. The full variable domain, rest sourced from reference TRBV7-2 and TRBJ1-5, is GAGVSQSPSNKVTEKGKDVELRCDPISGHTALYWYRQSLGQGLEFLIYFQGNSAPDKSGLPSDRFSAERTGGSVSTLTIQRTQQEDSAVYLCASSLGDYGNQPQHFGDGTRLSIL.

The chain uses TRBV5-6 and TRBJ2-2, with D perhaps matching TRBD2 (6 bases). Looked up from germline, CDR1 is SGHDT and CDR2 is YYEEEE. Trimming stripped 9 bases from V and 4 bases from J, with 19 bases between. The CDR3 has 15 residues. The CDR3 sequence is CATKRGAPSTGELFF. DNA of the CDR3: TGTGCCACCAAACGCGGGGCTCCGAGCACCGGGGAGCTGTTTTTT.

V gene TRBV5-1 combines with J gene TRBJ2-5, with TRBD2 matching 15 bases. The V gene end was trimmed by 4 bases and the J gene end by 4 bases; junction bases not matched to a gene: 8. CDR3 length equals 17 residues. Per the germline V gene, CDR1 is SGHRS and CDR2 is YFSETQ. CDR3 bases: TGCGCCAGCAGCCGGACTAGCGGGGGGGCCGGGTCAGAGACCCAGTACTTC. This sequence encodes CASSRTSGGAGSETQYF.